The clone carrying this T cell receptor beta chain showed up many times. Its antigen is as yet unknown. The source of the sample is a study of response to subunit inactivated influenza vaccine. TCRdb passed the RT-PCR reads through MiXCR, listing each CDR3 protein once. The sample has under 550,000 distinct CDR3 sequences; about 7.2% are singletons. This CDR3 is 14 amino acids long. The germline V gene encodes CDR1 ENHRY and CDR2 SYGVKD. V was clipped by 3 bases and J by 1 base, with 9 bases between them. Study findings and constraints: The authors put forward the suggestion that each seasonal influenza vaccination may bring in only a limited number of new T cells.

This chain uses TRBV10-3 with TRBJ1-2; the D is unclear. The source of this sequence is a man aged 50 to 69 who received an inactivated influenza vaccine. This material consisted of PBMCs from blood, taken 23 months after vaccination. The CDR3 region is CAISDGRSNYGYTF. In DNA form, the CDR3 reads TGTGCCATCAGTGACGGGCGGAGTAACTATGGCTACACCTTC.